Listed here are 5 T cell receptor beta chains from one sample, sequenced in a study of T cell repertoires in cytomegalovirus infection. These receptors lack a known antigen. TCRdb itself ran the reads through MiXCR, one entry per CDR3 protein. The repertoire includes about 500,000 distinct CDR3 sequences, roughly 34% of them detected once, and about a sixth sits in the top ten. This sample comprised cultured PBMCs, obtained from culture after CMV antigen stimulation. These receptors all come from a human donor in good health (CMV status not recorded). Some clones in this sample may be carry-over from other donors' samples.

The chain has TRBV11-2 and TRBJ2-1, with 10 bases matching TRBD2. The CDR3 consists of 15 residues. CDR1 is SGHAT, CDR2 FQNNGV, per germline. J lost 7 bases, V lost 6 bases, and 9 bases had no gene match. CDR3 protein: CASSSTGTSANEQFF. CDR3 sequence (DNA): TGTGCCAGCAGTTCCACCGGGACTAGCGCGAATGAGCAGTTCTTC.

The rearrangement joins TRBV5-1 to TRBJ1-6; no clear D. Per the germline V gene, CDR1 is SGHRS and CDR2 is YFSETQ. This CDR3 is built from 15 residues. V was pared by 0 bases and J by 7 bases, with 11 bases between. For the CDR3, the DNA is TGCGCCAGCAGCTTGGAAGGCAACAAGAATTCACCCCTCCACTTT. The encoded protein is CASSLEGNKNSPLHF.

This clonotype was seen many times. The chain is built from TRBV7-2 and TRBJ2-5; 9 positions agree with TRBD2. The junction had 11 bases not matched to a gene; V was cut back by 2 bases and J by 1 base. Per germline, CDR1 SGHTA and CDR2 FQGNSA. The CDR3 runs to 18 residues. CDR3 coding DNA: TGTGCCAGCAGCTTACGCCCCCCTCTAGCGGGAAGCCAAGAGACCCAGTACTTC. Translated, it gives CASSLRPPLAGSQETQYF.

The rearrangement joins TRBV12-3 or TRBV12-4 to TRBJ1-2; D possibly corresponds to TRBD1 (5 bases). V was cut by 2 bases and J by 5 bases, with 12 bases left in between. There are 14 residues in the CDR3. In DNA form, the CDR3 reads TGTGCCAGCAGTTTACAGGGAGGGAGTTATGGCTACACCTTC. Protein: CASSLQGGSYGYTF.

This clonotype has just a few counts. The CDR3 region is CASSLEGLAHNEQFF. In DNA, the CDR3 is TGTGCCAGCAGCTTAGAAGGACTAGCCCACAATGAGCAGTTCTTC. The chain couples TRBV11-2 to TRBJ2-1, with 8 bases identical to TRBD2. Germline V gives CDR1 SGHAT, CDR2 FQNNGV. V shed 0 bases and J 5 bases; nucleotides not matched to a gene: 3. CDR3 size: 15 residues.